This TCR beta chain was identified in a study of blood T cell repertoires in COVID-19. Sequencing was performed with immunoSEQ multiplex PCR; in TCRdb, only in-frame clones are kept and a portion is missing. The sample records 250,000 or so clones, over 70% being singletons. The CDR3 runs to 14 residues. The germline gives CDR1 SGHTA, CDR2 FQGNSA. With V trimmed by 5 bases and J by 8 bases, 3 bases remained unmatched. Sequenced material: PBMCs or T cells enriched from blood (not recorded which). The chain recombines TRBV7-2 with TRBJ2-1, with 13 bases matching TRBD2. This TCR derives from a woman in her thirties or forties who had been exposed to COVID-19. CDR3 residues: CASSQGLAGYEQFF. The CDR3, as DNA: TGTGCCAGCAGCCAGGGACTAGCGGGATATGAGCAGTTCTTC.